Presented here are 8 T cell receptor beta chains from one specimen sequenced in a study of OX40 agonist ivuxolimab in advanced cancers. TCRdb's table, derived via immunoSEQ multiplex PCR, lists solely in-frame clones and lacks some. The table shows 45,000 to 50,000 clones, with 75% to 85% occurring only once. The sequences come from CD4+ or CD8+ T cells sorted from blood, collected in a trial of the OX40 agonist ivuxolimab. These receptors were collected from an adult with an advanced solid tumor such as melanoma, head and neck, liver or kidney cancer.

The chain has TRBV5-4 and TRBJ2-1; D ambiguous. CDR1 is SGHNT and CDR2 is YYREEE in the germline V gene (reference sequence). The V and J ends lost 4 bases and 7 bases respectively, with 12 bases between them. CDR3 size: 13 residues. CDR3 amino acids: CASSQQNENEQFF. CDR3 coding DNA: TGTGCCAGCAGCCAACAAAACGAGAATGAGCAGTTCTTC. Using reference TRBV5-4 and TRBJ2-1 for the parts outside the CDR3, the full variable domain is ETGVTQSPTHLIKTRGQQVTLRCSSQSGHNTVSWYQQALGQGPQFIFQYYREEENGRGNFPPRFSGLQFPNYSSELNVNALELDDSALYLCASSQQNENEQFFGPGTRLTVL.

The V call is TRBV6-6, the J call TRBJ1-3; D gene ambiguous. The germline CDR1 and CDR2 sequences are MNHNY and SVGAGI (reference sequence). CDR3 length equals 12 residues. V was pared by 6 bases and J by 4 bases, with 7 bases between. The CDR3 DNA reads as TGTGCCAGCAGAAGAGAGGGAAACACCATATATTTT. This sequence encodes CASRREGNTIYF.

This chain connects TRBV11-2 to TRBJ1-3; perhaps TRBD1 as D (6 bases). The CDR3 covers 14 residues. V was shortened by 7 bases and J by 4 bases, with 14 bases between the two germline ends. In germline, CDR1 is SGHAT, CDR2 FQNNGV. CDR3 DNA: TGTGCCAGCAAGATAACGGGGGGCGGAAACACCATATATTTT. As protein: CASKITGGGNTIYF. The full variable domain, completed using reference TRBV11-2 and TRBJ1-3, is EAGVAQSPRYKIIEKRQSVAFWCNPISGHATLYWYQQILGQGPKLLIQFQNNGVVDDSQLPKDRFSAERLKGVDSTLKIQPAKLEDSAVYLCASKITGGGNTIYFGEGSWLTVV.

This rearrangement joins TRBV14 to TRBJ2-1, with 10 positions matching TRBD1. The CDR3 totals 14 residues. Germline trimming cut 6 bases from V and 6 bases from J; bases unmatched to any gene: 5. Per germline, CDR1 SGHDN and CDR2 FVKESK. The CDR3 region is CASSRDRGVNEQFF. The CDR3 DNA is TGTGCCAGCAGTCGGGACAGGGGTGTCAATGAGCAGTTCTTC.

The V call is TRBV5-1, the J call TRBJ2-6; D is unresolved. The CDR3 covers 15 residues. The V and J ends lost 6 bases and 0 bases respectively, with 10 bases between them. Germline assignment: CDR1 SGHRS and CDR2 YFSETQ. The CDR3 DNA sequence: TGCGCCAGCAACAAGGAACCCTCTGGGGCCAACGTCCTGACTTTC. It encodes CASNKEPSGANVLTF.

Only a few counts were recorded for this clone. The V gene is TRBV7-2, the J gene TRBJ2-7; D unclear. CDR3 length: 14 amino acids. Trimming removed 1 base from V and 4 bases from J, with 11 bases in between. In germline, CDR1 is SGHTA, CDR2 FQGNSA. The CDR3 sequence: CASSLEPAKYEQYF. The CDR3 DNA reads as TGTGCCAGCAGCTTAGAGCCCGCTAAGTACGAGCAGTACTTC.

The chain recombines TRBV7-8 with TRBJ1-2; 7 nucleotides agree with TRBD1. This CDR3 contains 14 residues. V trimming: 5 bases; J trimming: 5 bases; junction bases outside the gene matches: 8. Germline CDR1 and CDR2: SGHVS and FQNEAQ. CDR3: CASSRDREGYGYTF. The CDR3 nucleotides are TGTGCCAGCAGCCGCGACAGGGAGGGATATGGCTACACCTTC.

The genes are TRBV7-8 and TRBJ1-1; D unresolved. The CDR3 sequence is 14 residues long. V was pared by 5 bases and J by 4 bases, with 14 bases between. Germline assignment: CDR1 SGHVS and CDR2 FQNEAQ. The CDR3 DNA reads as TGTGCCAGCAGCACCCGGACCTCTTTCACTGAAGCTTTCTTT. Translation: CASSTRTSFTEAFF.